Sequencing of this T cell receptor beta chain was carried out in a study of early T cells in non-severe SARS-CoV-2 infection. About the research overall: Unsorted whole blood bulk RNA was sequenced, with unpaired chains. Findings and limits, study-wide: Private and CD4 specificities were missed by VDJdb matching, skewed to anti-spike CD8.

Looked up from germline, CDR1 is SGHRS and CDR2 is YFSETQ. Deletions cut 2 bases from V and 0 bases from J, with 8 bases between. This CDR3 contains 15 residues. A word on this clonotype: The target antigen is unknown.

Individual cDNA molecules received unique molecular identifiers during library preparation. TCRdb used MiXCR to reprocess the 5' RACE reads, holding one entry per CDR3 protein. The table has approximately 70,000 distinct CDR3 sequences, 9% to 15% seen once. This sequence was found in an adult who was a healthcare worker with PCR-confirmed SARS-CoV-2 infection or an uninfected control (not recorded which). V usage is TRBV5-1 and J usage is TRBJ2-2; the D gene is possibly TRBD1 (5 bases). Input material: whole blood. The DNA for the CDR3 is TGCGCCAGCAGCTTTGACAGACCGAACACCGGGGAGCTGTTTTTT. Translating it yields CASSFDRPNTGELFF.